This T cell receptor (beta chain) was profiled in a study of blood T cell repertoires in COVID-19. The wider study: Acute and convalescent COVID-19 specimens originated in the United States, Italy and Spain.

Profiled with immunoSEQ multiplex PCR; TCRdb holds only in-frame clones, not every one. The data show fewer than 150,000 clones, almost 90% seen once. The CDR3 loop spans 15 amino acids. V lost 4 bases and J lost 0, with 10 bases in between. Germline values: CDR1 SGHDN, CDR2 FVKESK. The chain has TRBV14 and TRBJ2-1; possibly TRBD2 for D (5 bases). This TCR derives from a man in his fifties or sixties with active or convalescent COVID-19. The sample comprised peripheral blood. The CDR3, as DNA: TGTGCCAGCAGCCTCGGACTGAGCTCCTACAATGAGCAGTTCTTC. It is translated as CASSLGLSSYNEQFF.